Listed below are T cell receptor beta chains from one sample, sequenced in a study of cytomegalovirus exposure and HLA in healthy donors. Assay: immunoSEQ multiplex PCR; the TCRdb copy retains only in-frame clones and omits some. The sample yields over 200,000 clones, about 77% seen once. Sequencing was carried out using PBMCs. The receptors derive from a woman aged 25 to 39 in good health and CMV-seronegative. Each CDR3 is given without its conserved first and last residue. Clone size is stated in some rows and not others, as once, few, many or a class when expanded.

>-|TRBV27|TRBJ2-7
ASSPRLAVSEQY
>few|TRBV19|TRBJ2-5
ASSVPTSGGQETQY
>-|TRBV30|TRBJ1-1
AWSPPGPLRAEAF
>-|TRBV10-3|TRBJ2-2
AISGDRDTGELF
>-|TRBV5-4|TRBJ2-2
ASSWTSGELF
>-|TRBV5-1|TRBJ2-7
ASSFGLVSYEQY
>-|TRBV5-4|TRBJ1-1
ASSKDRNTEAF
>-|TRBV9|TRBJ2-3
ASSVAKTSTDTQY
>-|TRBV11-2|TRBJ2-1
ASSPRGSYNEQF
>-|TRBV5-1|TRBJ2-1
ASSLVREGDNEQF
>-|TRBV2|TRBJ2-7
AGASGLSTYEQY
>-|TRBV6-5|TRBJ1-2
ANGQGGSYGYT
>-|TRBV7-6|TRBJ2-7
ASSLLPGLSYEQY
>once|TRBV30|TRBJ1-5
AWSVADYSNQPQH
>-|TRBV7-9|TRBJ2-3
SSIPSGTGSGGTQY
>-|TRBV7-9|TRBJ2-2
ASSFLGLSDPNTGELF
>-|TRBV5-5|TRBJ1-1
ASSASGGNTEAF
>once|TRBV6-5|TRBJ2-5
ASSEWGGEETQY
>-|TRBV7-9|TRBJ2-7
SSSLVRLAASYEQY
>-|TRBV12-5|TRBJ1-5
ASGLVRESYSNQPQH
>-|TRBV6-5|TRBJ1-1
ASISLVEAEAF
>-|TRBV5-1|TRBJ2-2
ASQGGFSGGNTGELF
>-|TRBV5-1|TRBJ1-4
ASSLAGTGDEKLF
>-|TRBV6-6|TRBJ2-7
ASSYELLSYEQY
>-|TRBV2|TRBJ2-3
ASKFRADTQY
>-|TRBV10-2|TRBJ1-4
ASSRPDSHLPGEKLF
>-|TRBV7-3|TRBJ2-3
ASSLTSDSNTQY
>-|TRBV11-2|TRBJ2-1
ASSLRTGTGAYNEQF
>few|TRBV7-8|TRBJ2-1
ASSLRGSNNYNEQF
>-|TRBV6-1|TRBJ2-7
ASSTGTSGYEQY
>-|TRBV7-3|TRBJ2-1
ASSLGISDEQF
>once|TRBV9|TRBJ1-1
ASSVGTGMAVTEAF
>once|TRBV2|TRBJ1-1
ASSDSRRVMNTEAF
>once|TRBV6-5|TRBJ2-1
ASSSSGPPYNEQF
>-|TRBV5-1|TRBJ1-2
ASSLNRDPYGYT
>-|TRBV6-6|TRBJ2-4
ASSFYGTGTKNIQY
>-|TRBV18|TRBJ2-7
ASSRGQDYEQY
>-|TRBV20-1|TRBJ2-5
SARDPETQY
>-|TRBV5-6|TRBJ1-2
ASSWDRGVGGYT
>-|TRBV30|TRBJ1-6
AWSQGHSPLH
>-|TRBV7-2|TRBJ1-2
ASSSSVGELGYT
>few|TRBV4-2|TRBJ2-3
ASSLRPGTSGTDTQY
>-|TRBV19|TRBJ1-5
ASSIVEVGQPQH
>few|TRBV9|TRBJ2-1
ASSVGRGSSYNEQF
>-|TRBV6-5|TRBJ1-1
ASSWAGGTTEAF
>-|TRBV28|TRBJ2-5
ASRPQGQGYVETQY
>-|TRBV19|TRBJ2-1
ASSFSGRAHNEQF
>few|TRBV10-2|TRBJ2-1
ASSGGTSGRVSYNEQF
>-|TRBV7-9|TRBJ2-1
ASSLSRGGAYNEQF
>-|TRBV5-1|TRBJ1-2
ASSLVGRQGGYYGYT
>once|TRBV19|TRBJ1-2
ASSSPTGTGVNYGYT
>many|TRBV30|TRBJ1-1
AWSPRRGFNTEAF
>few|TRBV6-5|TRBJ1-1
ASSHNRRRSTEAF
>-|TRBV7-7|TRBJ2-7
ASSSTDSSYEQY
>-|TRBV7-2|TRBJ1-1
ASSRDTEAF
>-|TRBV13|TRBJ1-4
ASSGGQGEEKLF
>-|TRBV5-1|TRBJ2-1
ASGWRSNEQF